This is a list of T cell receptor beta chains from one sample in a study of blood T cells in healthy people across ages. TCRdb fed the 5' RACE reads into MiXCR, producing one record per CDR3 protein. The data hold roughly 680,000 distinct CDR3 sequences, with about half observed a single time. Input material: blood. The receptors were sampled from a woman aged 60 to 75 in good health. CDR3s include the opening cysteine and the closing phenylalanine or tryptophan. A D gene is named only where the DNA matches it firmly. Part of the rows lack a size; the others show once, few, many or a class for expanded clones.

V,size,J,D,DNA,CDR3
TRBV20-1,NA,TRBJ1-6,TRBD1,TGCAGTACCGACAGGGGGAATTCACCCCTCCACTTT,CSTDRGNSPLHF
TRBV20-1,once,TRBJ2-2,NA,TGCAGTGCTAGAGCCCCCGGGACCGGGGAGCTGTTTTTT,CSARAPGTGELFF
TRBV4-3,NA,TRBJ2-7,TRBD1,TGCGCCAGCAGCCAAGGTCCGGACAGGGATTCCTACGAGCAGTACTTC,CASSQGPDRDSYEQYF
TRBV20-1,NA,TRBJ2-1,TRBD2,TGCAGTGCTGGGACTAGGCTATACAATGAGCAGTTCTTC,CSAGTRLYNEQFF
TRBV24-1,NA,TRBJ2-3,NA,TGTGCCACCAGTGTAAAGGATACGCAGTATTTT,CATSVKDTQYF
TRBV12-5,NA,TRBJ2-1,NA,TGTGCTAGTGGTTTATTCGGGACGAACTTAAACAATGAGCAGTTCTTC,CASGLFGTNLNNEQFF
TRBV18,few,TRBJ2-1,NA,TGTGCCAGCTCACTAGAGGGGGTGTACAATGAGCAGTTCTTC,CASSLEGVYNEQFF
TRBV15,NA,TRBJ1-6,TRBD1,TGTGCCACCAGCAGAGAGGACAGGGATTCCGCACCCCTCCACTTT,CATSREDRDSAPLHF
TRBV7-2,NA,TRBJ2-7,NA,TGTGCCAGCAGCGCCCACGAACTAGGAGTTCACGAGCAGTACTTC,CASSAHELGVHEQYF
TRBV7-9,few,TRBJ2-1,NA,TGTGCCAGCAGCTTAGCGACCAGCAGGGATGAGCAGTTCTTC,CASSLATSRDEQFF
TRBV5-5,NA,TRBJ2-1,TRBD1,TGTGCCAGCAGCATACACAGGGGGCGTGAGCCGTTCTTC,CASSIHRGREPFF
TRBV4-2,NA,TRBJ2-1,NA,TGTGCCAGCAGCCAAGGCTACCTCAATGAGCAGTTCTTC,CASSQGYLNEQFF
TRBV7-6,NA,TRBJ2-7,NA,TGTGCCAGCAGCTTATGGGCTACGGGCTCCTACGAGCAGTACTTC,CASSLWATGSYEQYF
TRBV7-9,once,TRBJ1-6,NA,TGTGCCAGCAGCTTAGGGTCTTCACCCCTCCACTTT,CASSLGSSPLHF
TRBV7-9,NA,TRBJ2-3,NA,TGTGCCAGCAGCTTAGGAATTGGGGAAAAGGATACGCAGTATTTT,CASSLGIGEKDTQYF
TRBV3-1,few,TRBJ2-7,NA,TGTGCCAGCAGCCAATCTGGGTTGGGCGAGCAGTACTTC,CASSQSGLGEQYF
TRBV4-1,many,TRBJ2-7,TRBD1,TGTGCCAGCAGCCAATTGGGACAGTCCTACGAGCAGTACTTC,CASSQLGQSYEQYF
TRBV19,few,TRBJ2-1,TRBD1,TGTGCCAGTAGTACCGGGACAGCTCAGAGCTCCTACAATGAGCAGTTCTTC,CASSTGTAQSSYNEQFF